The TCR beta chain described here comes from a study of OX40 agonist ivuxolimab in advanced cancers. TCRdb keeps only in-frame clones here, not all; method: immunoSEQ multiplex PCR. The sample consists of tens of thousands of clones, roughly 90% of them appearing once. CDR3 size: 16 residues. Trimming stripped 1 base from V and 5 bases from J, with 17 bases between. Germline loops: CDR1 KGHSH, CDR2 LQKENI. The receptor was isolated from an adult with an advanced solid tumor such as melanoma, head and neck, liver or kidney cancer. V is TRBV18 and J is TRBJ1-1, with a weak D call TRBD1 (5 bases). This specimen consisted of CD4+ or CD8+ T cells sorted from blood, obtained in a trial of the OX40 agonist ivuxolimab. CDR3 loop: CASSPQGTQGGTEAFF. In DNA, the CDR3 is TGTGCCAGCTCACCACAGGGAACGCAGGGAGGAACTGAAGCTTTCTTT.